This T cell receptor (beta chain) was captured in a study of T cell changes during pregnancy in multiple sclerosis. Here immunoSEQ multiplex PCR was the method, and the copy in TCRdb shows in-frame clones only, minus some. The sample carries approximately 92,000 clones, more than 85% recorded once. The sample in question was peripheral blood, obtained in the first trimester of pregnancy. The TCR originated in a female donor with multiple sclerosis, enrolled in a pregnancy study.

This CDR3 is CASSLRGQGYPTDTQYF. The CDR3 region has the DNA TGCGCCAGCAGCTTGAGGGGTCAGGGGTACCCCACAGATACGCAGTATTTT. The rearrangement joins TRBV5-1 to TRBJ2-3, with D perhaps TRBD1 (6 bases). Per germline, CDR1 SGHRS and CDR2 YFSETQ. Trimming took off 1 base at V and 2 bases at J, with 17 bases between the two ends. The CDR3 consists of 17 residues.